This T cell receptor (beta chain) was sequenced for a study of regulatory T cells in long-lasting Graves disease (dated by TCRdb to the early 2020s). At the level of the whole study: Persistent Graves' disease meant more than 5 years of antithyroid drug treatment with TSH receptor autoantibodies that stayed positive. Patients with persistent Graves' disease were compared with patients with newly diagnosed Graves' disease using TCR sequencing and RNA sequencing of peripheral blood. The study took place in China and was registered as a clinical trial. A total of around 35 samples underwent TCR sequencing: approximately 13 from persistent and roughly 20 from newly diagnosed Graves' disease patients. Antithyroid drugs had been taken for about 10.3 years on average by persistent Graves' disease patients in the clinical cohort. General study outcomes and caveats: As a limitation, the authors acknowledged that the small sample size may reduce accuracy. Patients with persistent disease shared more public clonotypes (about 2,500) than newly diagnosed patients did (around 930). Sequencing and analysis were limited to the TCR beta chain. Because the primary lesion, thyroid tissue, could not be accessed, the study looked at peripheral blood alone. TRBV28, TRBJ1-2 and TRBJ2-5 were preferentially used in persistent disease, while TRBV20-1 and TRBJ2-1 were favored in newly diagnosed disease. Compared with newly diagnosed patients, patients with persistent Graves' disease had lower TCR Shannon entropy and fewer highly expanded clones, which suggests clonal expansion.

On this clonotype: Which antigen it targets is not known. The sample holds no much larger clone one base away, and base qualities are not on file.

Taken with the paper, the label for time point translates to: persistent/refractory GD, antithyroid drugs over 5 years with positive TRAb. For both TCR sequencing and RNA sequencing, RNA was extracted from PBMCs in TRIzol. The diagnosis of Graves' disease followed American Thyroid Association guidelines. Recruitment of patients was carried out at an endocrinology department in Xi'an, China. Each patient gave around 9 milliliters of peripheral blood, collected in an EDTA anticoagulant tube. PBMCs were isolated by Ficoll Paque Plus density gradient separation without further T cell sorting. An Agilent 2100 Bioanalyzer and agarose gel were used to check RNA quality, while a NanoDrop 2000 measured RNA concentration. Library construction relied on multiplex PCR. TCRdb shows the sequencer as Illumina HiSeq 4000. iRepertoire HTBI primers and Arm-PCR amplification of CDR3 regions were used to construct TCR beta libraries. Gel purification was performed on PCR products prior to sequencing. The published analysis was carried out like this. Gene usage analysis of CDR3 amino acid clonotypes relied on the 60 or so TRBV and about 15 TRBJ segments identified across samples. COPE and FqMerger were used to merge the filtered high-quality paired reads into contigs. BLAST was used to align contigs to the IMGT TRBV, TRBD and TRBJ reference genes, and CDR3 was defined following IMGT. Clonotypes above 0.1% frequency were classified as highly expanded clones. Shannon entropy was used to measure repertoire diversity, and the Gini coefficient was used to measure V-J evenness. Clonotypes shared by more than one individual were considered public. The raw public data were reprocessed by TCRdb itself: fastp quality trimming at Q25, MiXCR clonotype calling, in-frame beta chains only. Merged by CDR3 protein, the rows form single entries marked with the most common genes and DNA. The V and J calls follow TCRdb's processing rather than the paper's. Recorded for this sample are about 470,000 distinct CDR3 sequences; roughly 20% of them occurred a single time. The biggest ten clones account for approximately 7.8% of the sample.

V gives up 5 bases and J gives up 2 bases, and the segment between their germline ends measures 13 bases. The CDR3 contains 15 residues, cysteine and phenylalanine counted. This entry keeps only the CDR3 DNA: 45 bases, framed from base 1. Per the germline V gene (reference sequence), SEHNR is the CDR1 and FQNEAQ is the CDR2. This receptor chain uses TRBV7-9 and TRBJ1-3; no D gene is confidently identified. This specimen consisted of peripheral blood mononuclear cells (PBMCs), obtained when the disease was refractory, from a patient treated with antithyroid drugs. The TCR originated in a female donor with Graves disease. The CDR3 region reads CASSRIDTTGNTIYF. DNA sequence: TGTGCCAGCAGCCGGATTGACACCACTGGAAACACCATATATTTT.